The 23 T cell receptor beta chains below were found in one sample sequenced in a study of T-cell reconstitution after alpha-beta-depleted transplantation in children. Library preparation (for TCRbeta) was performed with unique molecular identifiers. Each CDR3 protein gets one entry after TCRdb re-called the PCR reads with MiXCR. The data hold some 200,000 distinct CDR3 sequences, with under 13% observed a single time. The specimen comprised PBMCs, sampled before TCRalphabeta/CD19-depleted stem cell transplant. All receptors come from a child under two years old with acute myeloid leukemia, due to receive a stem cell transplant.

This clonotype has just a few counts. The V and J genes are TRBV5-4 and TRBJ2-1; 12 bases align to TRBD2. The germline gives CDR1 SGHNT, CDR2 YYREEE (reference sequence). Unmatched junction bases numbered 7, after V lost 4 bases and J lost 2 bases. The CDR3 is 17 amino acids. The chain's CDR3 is CASSPTSGGPPYNEQFF. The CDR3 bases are TGTGCCAGCAGCCCTACTAGCGGGGGGCCACCCTACAATGAGCAGTTCTTC. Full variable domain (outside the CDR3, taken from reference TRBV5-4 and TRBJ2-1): ETGVTQSPTHLIKTRGQQVTLRCSSQSGHNTVSWYQQALGQGPQFIFQYYREEENGRGNFPPRFSGLQFPNYSSELNVNALELDDSALYLCASSPTSGGPPYNEQFFGPGTRLTVL.

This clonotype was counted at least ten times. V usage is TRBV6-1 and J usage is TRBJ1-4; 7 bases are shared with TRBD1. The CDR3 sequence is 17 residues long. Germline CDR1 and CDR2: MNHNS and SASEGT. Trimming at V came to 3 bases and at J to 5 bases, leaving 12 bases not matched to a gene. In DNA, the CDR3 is TGTGCCAGCAGTGATTTGCCCTCCGGGACAGTGAATGAAAAACTGTTTTTT. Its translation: CASSDLPSGTVNEKLFF.

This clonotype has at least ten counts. The CDR3 sequence: CASSQDASGAWNEQFF. The CDR3 DNA reads as TGCGCCAGCAGCCAAGATGCTAGCGGGGCCTGGAATGAGCAGTTCTTC. The chain has TRBV4-3 and TRBJ2-1; 9 bases line up with TRBD2. Germline loops: CDR1 LGHNA, CDR2 YSLEER. V lost 0 bases, J lost 7 bases, and 7 bases stayed unmatched. The CDR3 sequence is 16 residues long.

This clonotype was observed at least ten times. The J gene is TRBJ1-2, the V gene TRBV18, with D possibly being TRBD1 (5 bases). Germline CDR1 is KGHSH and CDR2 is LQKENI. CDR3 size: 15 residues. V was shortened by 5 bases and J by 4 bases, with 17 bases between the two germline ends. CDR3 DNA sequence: TGTGCCAGCTCAGCGGGCGACAGCTTGACCTATGGCTACACCTTC. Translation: CASSAGDSLTYGYTF.

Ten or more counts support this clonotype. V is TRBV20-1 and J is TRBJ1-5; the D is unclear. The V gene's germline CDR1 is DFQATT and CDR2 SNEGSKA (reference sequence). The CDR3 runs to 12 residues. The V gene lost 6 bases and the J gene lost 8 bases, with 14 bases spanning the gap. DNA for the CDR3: TGCAGTGCCTCTACTGGGTGGGAGCCCCAGCATTTT. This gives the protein CSASTGWEPQHF.

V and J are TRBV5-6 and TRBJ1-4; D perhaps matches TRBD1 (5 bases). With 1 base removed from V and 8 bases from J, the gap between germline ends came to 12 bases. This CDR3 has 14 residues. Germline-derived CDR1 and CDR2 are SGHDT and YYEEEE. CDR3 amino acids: CASSLSGVREKLFF. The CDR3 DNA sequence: TGTGCCAGCAGCTTGTCGGGGGTTAGGGAAAAACTGTTTTTT.

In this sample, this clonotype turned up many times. The CDR3 DNA follows: TGTGCCAGCAGCTCTACCGTGGGGCCAGGACATGAGCAGTTCTTC. Protein: CASSSTVGPGHEQFF. This chain uses TRBV7-3 with TRBJ2-1; D possibly corresponds to TRBD1 (5 bases). Looked up from germline, CDR1 is SGHTA and CDR2 is FQGTGA. Trimming pared 4 bases from V and 8 bases from J, leaving 18 bases between. The CDR3 is 15 residues long.

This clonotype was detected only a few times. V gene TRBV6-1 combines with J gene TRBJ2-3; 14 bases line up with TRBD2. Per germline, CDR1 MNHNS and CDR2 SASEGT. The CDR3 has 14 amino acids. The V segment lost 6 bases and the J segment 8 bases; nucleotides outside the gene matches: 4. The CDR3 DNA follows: TGTGCCAGCAGGGGACTAGCGGGAGTCACTACGCAGTATTTT. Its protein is CASRGLAGVTTQYF.

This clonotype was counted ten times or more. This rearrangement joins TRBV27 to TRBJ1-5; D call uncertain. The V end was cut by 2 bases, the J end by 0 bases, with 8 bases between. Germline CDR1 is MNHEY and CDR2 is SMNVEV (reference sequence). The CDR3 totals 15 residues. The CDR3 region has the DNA TGTGCCAGCAGTTTACAGGCTAATAGCAATCAGCCCCAGCATTTT. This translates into CASSLQANSNQPQHF.

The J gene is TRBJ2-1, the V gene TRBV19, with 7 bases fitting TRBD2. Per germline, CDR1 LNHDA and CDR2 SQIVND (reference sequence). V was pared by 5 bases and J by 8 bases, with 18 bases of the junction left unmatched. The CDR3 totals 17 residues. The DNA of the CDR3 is TGTGCCAGTAGTGGGGCCCGCCTTTTGCGGGAGTCCGATGAGCAGTTCTTC. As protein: CASSGARLLRESDEQFF.

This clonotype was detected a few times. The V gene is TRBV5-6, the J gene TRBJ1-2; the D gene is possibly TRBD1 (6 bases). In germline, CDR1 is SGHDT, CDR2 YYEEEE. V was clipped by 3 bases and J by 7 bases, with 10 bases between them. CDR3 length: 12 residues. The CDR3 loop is CASSSGVPGYTF. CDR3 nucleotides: TGTGCCAGCAGCTCAGGGGTCCCTGGCTACACCTTC.

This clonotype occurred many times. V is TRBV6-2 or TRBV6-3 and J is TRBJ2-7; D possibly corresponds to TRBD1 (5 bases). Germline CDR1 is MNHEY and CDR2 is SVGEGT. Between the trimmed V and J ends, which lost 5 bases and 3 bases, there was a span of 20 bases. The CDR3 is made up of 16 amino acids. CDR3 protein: CASSQGRTFGYYEQYF. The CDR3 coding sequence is TGTGCCAGCAGTCAGGGCAGAACCTTCGGGTACTACGAGCAGTACTTC.

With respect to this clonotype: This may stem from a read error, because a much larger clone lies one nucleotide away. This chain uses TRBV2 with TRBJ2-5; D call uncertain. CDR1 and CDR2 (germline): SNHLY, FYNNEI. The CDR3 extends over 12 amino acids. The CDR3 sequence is CANSEAWETQYF. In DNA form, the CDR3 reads TGTGCCAACAGTGAAGCGTGGGAGACCCAGTACTTC.

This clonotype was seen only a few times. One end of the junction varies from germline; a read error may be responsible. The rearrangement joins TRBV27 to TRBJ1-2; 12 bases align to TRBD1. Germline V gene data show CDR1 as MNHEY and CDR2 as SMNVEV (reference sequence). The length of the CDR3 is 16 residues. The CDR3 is CASSLGQGAPGYGYPF. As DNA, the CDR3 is TGTGCCAGCAGTTTGGGACAGGGGGCGCCTGGCTATGGCTACCCCTTC.

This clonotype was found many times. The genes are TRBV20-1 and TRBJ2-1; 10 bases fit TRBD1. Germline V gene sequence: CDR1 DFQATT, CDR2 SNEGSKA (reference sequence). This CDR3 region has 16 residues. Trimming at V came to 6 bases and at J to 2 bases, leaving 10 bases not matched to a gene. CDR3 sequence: CSADRGLSGAYNEQFF. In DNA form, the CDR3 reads TGCAGTGCCGACAGGGGGCTGAGTGGGGCCTACAATGAGCAGTTCTTC.

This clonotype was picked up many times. The CDR3 spells CATGTGAYEQYF. CDR3 coding DNA: TGTGCCACCGGAACAGGGGCCTACGAGCAGTACTTC. This chain links TRBV6-5 with TRBJ2-7; 7 bases line up with TRBD1. Per the germline V gene, CDR1 is MNHEY and CDR2 is SVGAGI. CDR3 length: 12 amino acids. V was pared by 10 bases and J by 2 bases, with 5 bases of the junction left unmatched.

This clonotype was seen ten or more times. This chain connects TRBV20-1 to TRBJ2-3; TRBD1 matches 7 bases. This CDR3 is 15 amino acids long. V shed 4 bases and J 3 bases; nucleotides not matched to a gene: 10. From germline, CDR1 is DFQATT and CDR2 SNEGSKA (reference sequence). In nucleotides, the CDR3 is TGCAGTGCTAAAGACAGGGCTGGTCGAACAGATACGCAGTATTTT. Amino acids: CSAKDRAGRTDTQYF.

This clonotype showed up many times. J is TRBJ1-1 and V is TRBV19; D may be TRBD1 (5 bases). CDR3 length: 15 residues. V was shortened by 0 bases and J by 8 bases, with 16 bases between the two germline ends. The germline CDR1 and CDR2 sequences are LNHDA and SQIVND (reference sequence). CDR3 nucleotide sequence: TGTGCCAGTAGTATAGAGGGGACGGCACTTCGGGAAGCTTTCTTT. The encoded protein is CASSIEGTALREAFF.

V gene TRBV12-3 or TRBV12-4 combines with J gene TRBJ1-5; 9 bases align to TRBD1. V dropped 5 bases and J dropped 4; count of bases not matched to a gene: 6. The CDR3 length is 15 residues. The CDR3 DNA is TGTGCCAGCAGTCCCGGGACAGGGTTTAATCAGCCCCAGCATTTT. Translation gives CASSPGTGFNQPQHF.

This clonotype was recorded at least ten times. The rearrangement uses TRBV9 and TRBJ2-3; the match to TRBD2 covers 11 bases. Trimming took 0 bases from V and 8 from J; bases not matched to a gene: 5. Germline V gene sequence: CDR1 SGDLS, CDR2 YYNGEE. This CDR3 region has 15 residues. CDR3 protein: CASSVGASGRTTQYF. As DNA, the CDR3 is TGTGCCAGCAGCGTAGGGGCTAGCGGGAGGACTACGCAGTATTTT.

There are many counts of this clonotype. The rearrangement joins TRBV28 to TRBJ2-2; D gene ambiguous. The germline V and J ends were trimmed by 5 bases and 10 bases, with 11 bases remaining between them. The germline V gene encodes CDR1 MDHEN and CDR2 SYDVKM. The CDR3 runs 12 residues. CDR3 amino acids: CASSLRRTELFF. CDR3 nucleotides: TGTGCCAGCAGTCTAAGACGGACGGAGCTGTTTTTT. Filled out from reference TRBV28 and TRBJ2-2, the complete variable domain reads DVKVTQSSRYLVKRTGEKVFLECVQDMDHENMFWYRQDPGLGLRLIYFSYDVKMKEKGDIPEGYSVSREKKERFSLILESASTNQTSMYLCASSLRRTELFFGEGSRLTVL.

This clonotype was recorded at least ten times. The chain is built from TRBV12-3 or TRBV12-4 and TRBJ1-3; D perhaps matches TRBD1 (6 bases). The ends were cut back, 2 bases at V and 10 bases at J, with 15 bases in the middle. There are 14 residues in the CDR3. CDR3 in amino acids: CASSLQGTGGTIYF. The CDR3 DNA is TGTGCCAGCAGTTTACAGGGGACCGGCGGGACCATATATTTT.

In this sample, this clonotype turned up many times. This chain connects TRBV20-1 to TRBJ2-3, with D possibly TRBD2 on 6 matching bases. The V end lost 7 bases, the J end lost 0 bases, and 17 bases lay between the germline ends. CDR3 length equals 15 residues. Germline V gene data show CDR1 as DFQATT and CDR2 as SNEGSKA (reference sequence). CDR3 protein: CSVRWGGGSTDTQYF. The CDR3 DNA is TGCAGTGTACGGTGGGGAGGCGGGAGCACAGATACGCAGTATTTT.